The text below deals with one T cell receptor (beta chain). Its cognate antigen is unknown. Germline V CDR1 and CDR2: KGHSH, LQKENI. V was cut by 3 bases and J by 4 bases, with 18 bases left in between. The length of the CDR3 is 16 residues. These data belong to a study of cytomegalovirus exposure and HLA in healthy donors. The study ran its PCR with 60 Vbeta and 13 Jbeta primers. The protocol was immunoSEQ multiplex PCR, while the TCRdb copy is restricted to in-frame clones and leaves out a portion. The sample lists fewer than 200,000 clones; 80% to 90% were seen once. Points from the study as a whole: 150 to 200 TCR beta chains were listed as cytomegalovirus-associated. Later on, an analysis found that several of the most significant clusters appeared to be linked to common viral pathogens, which included parvovirus B19. TCR beta V- and J-gene trimming was later associated with a missense DCLRE1C variant. A later analysis showed TCR association rates differing by HLA locus, peaking at DRB1 and lowest at HLA-C.

Material: PBMCs. V is TRBV18 and J is TRBJ1-2, with D unresolved. The TCR was taken from a woman aged 45-60 years in good health and CMV-seronegative. Here the CDR3 reads CASSPYASTVPYGYTF. In DNA, the CDR3 is TGTGCCAGCTCACCCTACGCCTCAACGGTACCCTATGGCTACACCTTC.